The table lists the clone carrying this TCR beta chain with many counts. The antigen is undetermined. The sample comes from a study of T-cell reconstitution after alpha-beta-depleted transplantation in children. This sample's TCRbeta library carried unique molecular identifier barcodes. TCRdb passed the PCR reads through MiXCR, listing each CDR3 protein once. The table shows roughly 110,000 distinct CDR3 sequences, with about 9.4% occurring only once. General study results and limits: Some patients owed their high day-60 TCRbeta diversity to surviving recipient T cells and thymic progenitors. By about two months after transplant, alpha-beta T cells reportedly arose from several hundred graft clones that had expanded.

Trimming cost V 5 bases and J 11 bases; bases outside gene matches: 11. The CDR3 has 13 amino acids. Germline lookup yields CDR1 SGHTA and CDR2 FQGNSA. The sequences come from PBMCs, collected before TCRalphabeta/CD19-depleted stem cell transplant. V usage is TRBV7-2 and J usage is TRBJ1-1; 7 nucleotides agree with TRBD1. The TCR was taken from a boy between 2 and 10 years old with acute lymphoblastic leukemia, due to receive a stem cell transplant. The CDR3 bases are TGTGCCAGCAGCACCCGACAGGGTTCGGTGGCTTTCTTT. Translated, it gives CASSTRQGSVAFF.